This T cell receptor (beta chain) was sequenced in a study of neurological immune-mediated disorders. The sample's time point: longitudinal time-point 2. TCRdb independently ran MiXCR on the 5' RACE reads; one entry per CDR3 protein. The profile covers roughly 60,000 distinct CDR3 sequences, with 9.7% appearing a single time and approximately 12% taken by the ten largest. The V gene's germline CDR1 is MDHEN and CDR2 SYDVKM. CDR3 length: 17 residues. V was cut by 6 bases and J by 4 bases, with 21 bases left in between. The clonotype originates from a man younger than 45 in good health. The sequenced sample was PBMCs. This sequence joins TRBV28 and TRBJ1-4; D unclear. CDR3 DNA: TGTGCCAGCAGGAGGACCCCACGACCGGCTATTAATGAAAAACTGTTTTTT. Encoded protein: CASRRTPRPAINEKLFF.